This TCR beta chain comes out of a study of shared T cell receptors in the human thymus. V gave up 0 bases and J gave up 1 base, with 9 bases separating them. The CDR3 consists of 15 residues. Germline CDR1 is LGHNA and CDR2 is YSLEER. Profiling relied on immunoSEQ multiplex PCR, and the TCRdb table lists in-frame clones only, not all of them. The sample includes hundreds of thousands of clones, more than 75% of them seen just once. The sample was also linked to a second study, of human thymus T cells. From that paper: Corrective surgery for congenital heart defects was being performed on the healthy Finnish infants who were the donors. Thymic and blood repertoires appeared to show biased V and J gene usage. Highly overlapping thymic repertoires among unrelated individuals were reported in related research.

Sequenced sample: thymocytes. The source of this sequence is a boy under three years old with a congenital heart defect. The rearrangement joins TRBV4-3 to TRBJ2-5; D perhaps matches TRBD1 (5 bases). CDR3 bases: TGCGCCAGCAGCCAAGATCGGACAAGCCAAGAGACCCAGTACTTC. Protein: CASSQDRTSQETQYF.